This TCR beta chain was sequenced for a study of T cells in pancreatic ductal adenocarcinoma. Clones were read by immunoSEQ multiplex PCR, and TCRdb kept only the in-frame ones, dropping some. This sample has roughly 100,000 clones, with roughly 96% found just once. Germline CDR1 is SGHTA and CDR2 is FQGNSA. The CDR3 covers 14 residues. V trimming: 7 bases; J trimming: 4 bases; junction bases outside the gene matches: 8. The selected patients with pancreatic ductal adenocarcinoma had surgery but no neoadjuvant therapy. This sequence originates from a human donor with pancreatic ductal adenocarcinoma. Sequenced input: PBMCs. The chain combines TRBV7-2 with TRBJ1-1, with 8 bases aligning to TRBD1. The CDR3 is CASTLRQGSTEAFF. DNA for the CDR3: TGTGCCAGCACCTTGCGACAGGGGAGCACTGAAGCTTTCTTT.